These 24 T cell receptor beta chains originate from one sample sequenced in a study of early T cells in non-severe SARS-CoV-2 infection. TCRdb reanalysed the 5' RACE reads using MiXCR and keeps one entry per CDR3 protein. The sample holds some 77,000 distinct CDR3 sequences, more than 10% seen once. Sequenced here: whole blood, sampled at baseline. The origin of the receptors is an adult who was a healthcare worker with PCR-confirmed SARS-CoV-2 infection or an uninfected control (not recorded which). The donor label of this sample is uncertain.

In its sample, this clonotype was seen many times. This sequence joins TRBV5-6 and TRBJ1-2; TRBD1 matches 9 bases. From germline, CDR1 is SGHDT and CDR2 YYEEEE. V was clipped by 6 bases and J by 4 bases; unmatched bases: 13. The CDR3 has 16 residues. CDR3 sequence: CASKNRGLLEGYGYTF. CDR3 coding DNA: TGTGCCAGCAAGAACAGGGGGCTTCTGGAAGGCTATGGCTACACCTTC.

The sample holds a few counts of this clonotype. The chain recombines TRBV7-9 with TRBJ2-3, with 13 nucleotides matching TRBD2. The CDR3 length is 17 residues. From germline, CDR1 is SEHNR and CDR2 FQNEAQ (reference sequence). The ends lost 3 bases at V and 6 bases at J; junction bases unmatched: 9. CDR3 sequence (DNA): TGTGCCAGCAGCTTTCGGACTAGCGGGGGCCCGGAGGATACGCAGTATTTT. This encodes CASSFRTSGGPEDTQYF.

This clonotype was seen only a few times. CDR3 coding DNA: TGTGCCAGCAGCCCGAGCGGGGGGATGGCGGCAGATACGCAGTATTTT. This codes for CASSPSGGMAADTQYF. The genes are TRBV5-4 and TRBJ2-3; 9 bases align to TRBD2. Germline V lookup: CDR1 SGHNT, CDR2 YYREEE (reference sequence). V gave up 4 bases and J gave up 4 bases; unmatched junction bases: 10. The CDR3 is 16 residues long.

This rearrangement joins TRBV20-1 to TRBJ1-5, with TRBD1 as a possible D gene (5 bases). This CDR3 region has 15 residues. V lost 0 bases to trimming and J lost 7 bases, with 16 bases between them. Germline assignment: CDR1 DFQATT and CDR2 SNEGSKA (reference sequence). The CDR3 DNA reads TGCAGTGCTAGAGATGGGGCAGGGAGAGAACAGCCCCAGCATTTT. Translating gives CSARDGAGREQPQHF.

V usage is TRBV5-1 and J usage is TRBJ1-4; a possible D gene is TRBD1 (6 bases). CDR1 is SGHRS, CDR2 YFSETQ, per germline. This CDR3 has 15 residues. V lost 2 bases and J lost 2, with 10 bases in between. The DNA of the CDR3 is TGCGCCAGCAGCTTCTCAGGGGTGACTAATGAAAAACTGTTTTTT. Protein: CASSFSGVTNEKLFF.

This clonotype was seen many times. This rearrangement joins TRBV20-1 to TRBJ2-7; the D gene is possibly TRBD1 (6 bases). The CDR3 is made up of 14 amino acids. Trimming pared 0 bases from V and 3 bases from J, leaving 12 bases between. CDR1 and CDR2 from the germline V gene are DFQATT and SNEGSKA (reference sequence). CDR3 coding DNA: TGCAGTGCTAGAGAGGCTGGACAGCACTACGAGCAGTACTTC. Amino acids: CSAREAGQHYEQYF.

V usage is TRBV5-1 and J usage is TRBJ2-1; possible D gene TRBD1, 5 bases. The CDR3 contains 15 residues. CDR1 and CDR2 from the germline V gene are SGHRS and YFSETQ. Trimming cost V 0 bases and J 5 bases, with 12 bases left between them. The CDR3 region has the DNA TGCGCCAGCAGCTTGGTAGTGCAGGGAAACAATGAGCAGTTCTTC. This sequence encodes CASSLVVQGNNEQFF. The whole variable domain, remainder taken from reference TRBV5-1 and TRBJ2-1, is KAGVTQTPRYLIKTRGQQVTLSCSPISGHRSVSWYQQTPGQGLQFLFEYFSETQRNKGNFPGRFSGRQFSNSRSEMNVSTLELGDSALYLCASSLVVQGNNEQFFGPGTRLTVL.

The chain uses TRBV11-2 and TRBJ1-5; D gene uncertain. The CDR3 has 13 residues. CDR1 and CDR2 (germline): SGHAT, FQNNGV. V was cut by 2 bases and J by 7 bases, with 9 bases left in between. DNA for the CDR3: TGTGCCAGCAGCTTAAATATGAACCAGCCCCAGCATTTT. Protein sequence: CASSLNMNQPQHF.

This clonotype was picked up many times. The V call is TRBV12-3 or TRBV12-4, the J call TRBJ1-2, with D unclear. This CDR3 spans 11 amino acids. V was trimmed by 3 bases and J by 8 bases, leaving 7 bases between them. In nucleotides, the CDR3 is TGTGCCAGCAGTTTCGCCAGAGGCTACACCTTC. Amino acids: CASSFARGYTF.

Ten or more counts support this clonotype. J is TRBJ2-6 and V is TRBV7-8; D is ambiguous. Per germline, CDR1 SGHVS and CDR2 FQNEAQ. Trimming stripped 1 base from V and 2 bases from J, with 6 bases between. This CDR3 region has 15 residues. The DNA for the CDR3 is TGTGCCAGCAGCTTAGGAGGCACTGGGGCCAACGTCCTGACTTTC. The encoded protein is CASSLGGTGANVLTF.

This clonotype appeared many times. This chain uses TRBV12-3 or TRBV12-4 with TRBJ2-3, with D unclear. CDR3 length equals 11 residues. The ends were cut back, 2 bases at V and 4 bases at J, with 1 base in the middle. The CDR3 DNA follows: TGTGCCAGCAGTTTATCAGATACGCAGTATTTT. It is translated as CASSLSDTQYF.

This clonotype came up a few times. The chain employs TRBV4-1 and TRBJ1-2; D is perhaps TRBD1 (5 bases). The ends were cut back, 8 bases at V and 0 bases at J, with 7 bases in the middle. The CDR3 runs to 12 residues. Germline CDR1 MGHRA, CDR2 YSYEKL. The CDR3 region is CASWGTNYGYTF. CDR3 nucleotides: TGCGCCAGCTGGGGGACTAACTATGGCTACACCTTC.

This clonotype was found many times. The chain uses TRBV24-1 and TRBJ2-1; perhaps TRBD2 as D (5 bases). The germline V gene has CDR1 KGHDR and CDR2 SFDVKD. V lost 6 bases and J lost 5, with 7 bases in between. The CDR3 sequence is 12 residues long. The CDR3 spells CATSMTNNEQFF. CDR3 DNA sequence: TGTGCCACCAGTATGACTAACAATGAGCAGTTCTTC.

The chain employs TRBV20-1 and TRBJ1-5; a weak D match, TRBD1 (6 bases). V lost 4 bases and J lost 0, with 16 bases in between. The CDR3 extends over 16 amino acids. In germline, CDR1 is DFQATT, CDR2 SNEGSKA (reference sequence). CDR3 amino acids: CSAKGGDTISNQPQHF. CDR3 coding DNA: TGCAGTGCTAAGGGGGGCGATACCATTAGCAATCAGCCCCAGCATTTT.

This clonotype was observed a few times. This chain joins TRBV10-2 and TRBJ1-1; D remains unclear. Per germline, CDR1 WSHSY and CDR2 SAAADI. V lost 2 bases and J lost 2, with 12 bases in between. This CDR3 spans 15 amino acids. CDR3 DNA sequence: TGCGCCAGCAGTGAGAGTGCTGGGGTTAACACTGAAGCTTTCTTT. Its protein is CASSESAGVNTEAFF.

This clonotype was counted a few times. This chain links TRBV6-4 with TRBJ1-2; the match to TRBD1 covers 7 bases. CDR1 and CDR2 from the germline V gene are MRHNA and SNTAGT. Trimming took 5 bases from V and 7 from J; bases not matched to a gene: 10. The CDR3 contains 14 residues. The CDR3 bases are TGTGCCAGCAGTCCCCAGGGAGGGGGCGTTGGCTACACCTTC. It encodes CASSPQGGGVGYTF.

In this sample, this clonotype turned up many times. CDR3 region: CASSQEQGISGEQYF. CDR3 nucleotides: TGTGCCAGCAGCCAAGAACAGGGAATTTCTGGCGAGCAGTACTTC. V usage is TRBV4-2 and J usage is TRBJ2-7; possibly TRBD1 for D (6 bases). V lost 0 bases and J 6 bases, leaving 15 bases between the germline ends. The CDR3 is made up of 15 amino acids. Per germline, CDR1 LGHNA and CDR2 YNFKEQ.

The J gene is TRBJ2-5, the V gene TRBV28; D remains unclear. The CDR3 is 14 residues long. V was pared by 8 bases and J by 2 bases, with 15 bases between. Germline V gene lookup returns CDR1 MDHEN and CDR2 SYDVKM. The DNA for the CDR3 is TGTGCCAGCGTTACAGCCGAAACACAAGAGACCCAGTACTTC. Translating gives CASVTAETQETQYF.

V is TRBV7-2 and J is TRBJ2-3; TRBD2 aligns across 8 bases. V was pared by 9 bases and J by 4 bases, with 9 bases of the junction left unmatched. The CDR3 is 14 amino acids. Germline loops: CDR1 SGHTA, CDR2 FQGNSA. The CDR3 DNA reads TGTGCCAGTATACGGGGGGGCAGTGCAGATACGCAGTATTTT. The encoded protein is CASIRGGSADTQYF.

The chain combines TRBV20-1 with TRBJ1-6; D is perhaps TRBD1 (5 bases). Trimming took 3 bases from V and 6 from J, leaving 15 bases between them. CDR1 is DFQATT and CDR2 is SNEGSKA in the germline V gene (reference sequence). This CDR3 has 15 residues. The CDR3, as DNA: TGCAGTGCTAGGCGAGGTGACAGCCCTAATTCACCCCTCCACTTT. Encoded protein: CSARRGDSPNSPLHF.

A few counts support this clonotype. This sequence joins TRBV7-2 and TRBJ2-3; no clear D. Looked up from germline, CDR1 is SGHTA and CDR2 is FQGNSA. The CDR3 covers 12 residues. V dropped 3 bases and J dropped 7 bases, with 8 bases sitting between them. CDR3 nucleotide sequence: TGTGCCAGCAGCTTTGGAAGGAATACGCAGTATTTT. Its protein product is CASSFGRNTQYF.

As regards this clonotype: A read error may produce the germline difference seen at one junction end. The chain is built from TRBV29-1 and TRBJ1-1, with D unresolved. From germline, CDR1 is SQVTM and CDR2 ANQGSEA. CDR3 length: 10 residues. The CDR3 reads CSVEEAGRIF. Written as DNA, the CDR3 is TGCAGCGTTGAAGAAGCTGGCAGAATCTTT.

The chain couples TRBV19 to TRBJ2-3, with 7 bases matching TRBD1. CDR3 size: 11 residues. The junction had 11 bases not matched to a gene; V was cut back by 9 bases and J by 14 bases. Germline V gene sequence: CDR1 LNHDA, CDR2 SQIVND (reference sequence). This chain's CDR3 is CASTTGVVLYF. As DNA, the CDR3 is TGTGCCAGCACTACAGGGGTTGTACTGTATTTT.

There are many counts of this clonotype. The chain is built from TRBV25-1 and TRBJ2-4; D ambiguous. The CDR3 is 19 amino acids. The germline V gene encodes CDR1 MGHDK and CDR2 SYGVNS. Trimming stripped 1 base from V and 1 base from J, with 20 bases between. The CDR3 is CASSESPSSSNPAKNIQYF. CDR3 in DNA: TGTGCCAGCAGTGAATCTCCGAGCTCCTCCAACCCGGCCAAAAACATTCAGTACTTC. Using reference TRBV25-1 and TRBJ2-4 for the parts outside the CDR3, the full variable domain is EADIYQTPRYLVIGTGKKITLECSQTMGHDKMYWYQQDPGMELHLIHYSYGVNSTEKGDLSSESTVSRIRTEHFPLTLESARPSHTSQYLCASSESPSSSNPAKNIQYFGAGTRLSVL.